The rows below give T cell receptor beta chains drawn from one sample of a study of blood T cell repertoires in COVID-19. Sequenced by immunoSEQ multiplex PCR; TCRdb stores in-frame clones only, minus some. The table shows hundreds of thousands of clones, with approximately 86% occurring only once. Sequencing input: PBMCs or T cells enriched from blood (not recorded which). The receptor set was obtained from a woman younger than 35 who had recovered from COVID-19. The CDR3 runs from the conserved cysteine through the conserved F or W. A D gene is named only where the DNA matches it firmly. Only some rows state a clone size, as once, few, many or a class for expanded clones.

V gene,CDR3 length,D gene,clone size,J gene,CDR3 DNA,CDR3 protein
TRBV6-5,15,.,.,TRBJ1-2,TGTGCCAGCAGTACAGCTACAGGGATGAACTATGGCTACACCTTC,CASSTATGMNYGYTF
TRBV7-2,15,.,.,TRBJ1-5,TGTGCCAGCAGCTTAGCGCTCGGGAACAATCAGCCCCAGCATTTT,CASSLALGNNQPQHF
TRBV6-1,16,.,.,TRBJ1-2,TGTGCCAGCAGTGAGATTGGCGACCCCGCGGGCTATGGCTACACCTTC,CASSEIGDPAGYGYTF
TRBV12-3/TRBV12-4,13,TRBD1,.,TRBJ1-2,TGTGCCAGCAGGCGTAGGGGGCCTAGCGGCTACACCTTC,CASRRRGPSGYTF
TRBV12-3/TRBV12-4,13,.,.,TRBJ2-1,TGTGCCAGCCGGGGGGCAGGCTACAATGAGCAGTTCTTC,CASRGAGYNEQFF
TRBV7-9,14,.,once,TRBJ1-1,TGTGCCAGCAGCCCTTGGACAGAGAACACTGAAGCTTTCTTT,CASSPWTENTEAFF
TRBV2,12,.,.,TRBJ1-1,TGTCATTCGGGGAGGGAGGTGGCTGAAGCTTTCTTT,CHSGREVAEAFF
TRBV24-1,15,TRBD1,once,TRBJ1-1,TGTGCCACCAGTGATCCCGGGACAGGGGGCACTGAAGCTTTCTTT,CATSDPGTGGTEAFF
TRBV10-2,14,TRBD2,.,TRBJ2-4,TGCGCCAGCAGTGCTAGCGGGGGGGCAAACATTCAGTACTTC,CASSASGGANIQYF
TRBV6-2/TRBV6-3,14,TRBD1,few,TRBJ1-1,TGTGCCAGCAGTTCCCTGACAGGGATTAACGAAGCTTTCTTT,CASSSLTGINEAFF
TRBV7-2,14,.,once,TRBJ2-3,TGTGCCAGTGAGACTGATACTCTGGGAGATACGCAGTATTTT,CASETDTLGDTQYF
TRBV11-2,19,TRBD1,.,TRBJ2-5,TGTGCCAGCAGCTTTAAATTTGGGACAGGGGGTTGGGTAGGAGAGACCCAGTACTTC,CASSFKFGTGGWVGETQYF
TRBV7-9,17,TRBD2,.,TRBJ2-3,TGTGCCAGCAGCTTCGGGACTAGCGGAACTAGCACAGATACGCAGTATTTT,CASSFGTSGTSTDTQYF
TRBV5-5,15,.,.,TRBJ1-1,TGTGCCAGCAGCTTAGGACAGACAGCGAACACTGAAGCTTTCTTT,CASSLGQTANTEAFF
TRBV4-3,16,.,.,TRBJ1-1,TGCGCCAGCAGCCAAGTCGCATTCGGGGGGGGCACTGAAGCTTTCTTT,CASSQVAFGGGTEAFF
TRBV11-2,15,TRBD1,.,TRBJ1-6,TGTGCCAGCAGCCAAACGACAGGGCGCAATTCACCCCTCCACTTT,CASSQTTGRNSPLHF
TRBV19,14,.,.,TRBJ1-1,TGTGCCAGTAGTATAGGGAGCGAGGACACTGAAGCTTTCTTT,CASSIGSEDTEAFF
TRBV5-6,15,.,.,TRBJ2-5,TGTGCCAGCAGCCACGGAGGAGGGACGGGGGAGACCCAGTACTTC,CASSHGGGTGETQYF
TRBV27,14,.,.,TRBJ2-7,TGTGCCAGCAGAGAACGGGGGGCTTCCTACGAGCAGTACTTC,CASRERGASYEQYF
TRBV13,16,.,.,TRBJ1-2,TGTGCCAGCAGCTTACTCGGGTTTGGCGCAACTTTAACAATACGATTC,CASSLLGFGATLTIRF
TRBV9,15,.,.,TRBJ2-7,TGTGCCAGCAGCGTAGAGGCCGGGGGTTGGTACGAGCAGTACTTC,CASSVEAGGWYEQYF
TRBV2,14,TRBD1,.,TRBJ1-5,TGTGCCAGCAGTGTTGACAGGGGGGGTCAGCCCCAGCATTTT,CASSVDRGGQPQHF
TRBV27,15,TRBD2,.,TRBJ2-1,TGTGCCAGCAGTTTATGGCTAGCGGGGGACAATGAGCAGTTCTTC,CASSLWLAGDNEQFF
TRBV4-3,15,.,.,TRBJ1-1,TGCGCCAGCAGCCAAGATAAGGGGGGGTACACTGAAGCTTTCTTT,CASSQDKGGYTEAFF
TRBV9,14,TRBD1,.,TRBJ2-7,TGTGCCAGCAGCCTCGGACAGGGGGCATACGAGCAGTACTTC,CASSLGQGAYEQYF
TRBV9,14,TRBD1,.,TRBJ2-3,TGTGCCAGCAGCGGTAGGACAGGGAAAGATACGCAGTATTTT,CASSGRTGKDTQYF
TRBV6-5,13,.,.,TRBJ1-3,TGTGCCAGCACTACTTTTACTGGAAACACCATATATTTT,CASTTFTGNTIYF
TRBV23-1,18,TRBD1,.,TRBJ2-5,TGCGCCAGCAGCCGTGGGGCCGGGACAGGGATACAAGGAGAGACCCAGTACTTC,CASSRGAGTGIQGETQYF
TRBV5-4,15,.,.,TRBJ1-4,TGTGCCAGCAGCTTGGGGGGGGAGGTCGGTGAAAAACTGTTTTTT,CASSLGGEVGEKLFF
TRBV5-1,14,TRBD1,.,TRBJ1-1,TGCGCCAGCAGCTTAGGGACAGGGGGTTTGGAAGCTTTCTTT,CASSLGTGGLEAFF
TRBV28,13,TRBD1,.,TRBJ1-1,TGTGCCAACACGGACAGGGGGAACACTGAAGCTTTCTTT,CANTDRGNTEAFF
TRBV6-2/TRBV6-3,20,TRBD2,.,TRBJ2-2,TGTGCCAGCAGTTACCCCCTACGACTAGCGGGGGGCCTGAACACCGGGGAGCTGTTTTTT,CASSYPLRLAGGLNTGELFF
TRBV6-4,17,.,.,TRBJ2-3,TGTGCCAGCAGTGACTCGAAGGCGGTTTCAAGCACAGATACGCAGTATTTT,CASSDSKAVSSTDTQYF
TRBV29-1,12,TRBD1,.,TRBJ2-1,TGCAGCGTTGGGACAGGGGGGGATGAGCAGTTCTTC,CSVGTGGDEQFF
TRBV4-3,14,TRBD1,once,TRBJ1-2,TGCGCCAGCAGCCACCTTACAGGGGAGTATGGCTACACCTTC,CASSHLTGEYGYTF
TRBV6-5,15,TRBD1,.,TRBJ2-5,TGTGCCAGCAGTTACCGACAGGGTACGGGGGAGACCCAGTACTTC,CASSYRQGTGETQYF
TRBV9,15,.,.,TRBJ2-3,TGTGCCAGCAGCGGTCAAACTTCTCACACAGATACGCAGTATTTT,CASSGQTSHTDTQYF